This record looks at one T cell receptor beta chain sequence and its context. Its matching antigen is unknown. Germline CDR1 is SGHDT and CDR2 is YYEEEE. The ends were cut back, 1 base at V and 5 bases at J, with 6 bases in the middle. CDR3 length: 12 amino acids. The data stem from a study of graft-versus-host responses after intestinal transplantation. Study details: Each recipient received anti-thymocyte globulin induction, then tacrolimus and steroids for around three years.

This table comes from immunoSEQ multiplex PCR, and its TCRdb copy is limited to in-frame clones, with some not included. The repertoire consists of fewer than 90,000 clones, with around 93% occurring once and the leading ten covering roughly 0.17%. Points from the study as a whole: Association was observed between peak circulating GvH clone levels and early post-transplant HvG declines. Present in recipient marrow, GvH clones included some that appeared first in ileum or blood.

The receptor comes from a human donor who was the organ donor for an intestinal transplant. The V call is TRBV5-6, the J call TRBJ2-5; D gene ambiguous. Material: unstimulated CD4+ T cells sorted from spleen or lymph node cells, obtained before transplant. CDR3 sequence reads: CASSLSWETQYF. The DNA of the CDR3 is TGTGCCAGCAGCTTGTCTTGGGAGACCCAGTACTTC. Full variable domain (remainder filled in from reference TRBV5-6 and TRBJ2-5): DAGVTQSPTHLIKTRGQQVTLRCSPKSGHDTVSWYQQALGQGPQFIFQYYEEEERQRGNFPDRFSGHQFPNYSSELNVNALLLGDSALYLCASSLSWETQYFGPGTRLLVL.